One sample yielded the 23 T cell receptor beta chains listed below, sequenced in a study of blood T cell repertoires in COVID-19. Assay used: immunoSEQ multiplex PCR; TCRdb lists only in-frame clones, some missing. The sample lists under 300,000 clones; 84% were seen once. Sequences were obtained from peripheral blood. These receptors were obtained from a middle-aged woman who had recovered from COVID-19.

This chain uses TRBV4-1 with TRBJ1-3; D perhaps matches TRBD1 (5 bases). The V gene's germline CDR1 is MGHRA and CDR2 YSYEKL. CDR3 length: 17 residues. Trimming pared 0 bases from V and 4 bases from J, leaving 16 bases between. Here the CDR3 DNA reads TGCGCCAGCAGCCAAGATATAGGAGGGACCACGGGAAACACCATATATTTT. Protein product: CASSQDIGGTTGNTIYF.

The V gene is TRBV14, the J gene TRBJ2-5; 8 nucleotides match TRBD1. This CDR3 comprises 15 residues. CDR1 is SGHDN, CDR2 FVKESK, per germline. With V trimmed by 0 bases and J by 2 bases, 2 bases remained unmatched. The CDR3 DNA is TGTGCCAGCAGCCAAGAAAACAGGGGGCAAGAGACCCAGTACTTC. Its translation is CASSQENRGQETQYF.

CDR3 loop: CASRQVGEATGELFF. Written as DNA, the CDR3 is TGTGCCAGCCGGCAGGTGGGGGAGGCCACCGGGGAGCTGTTTTTT. The J gene is TRBJ2-2, the V gene TRBV18; D is perhaps TRBD2 (6 bases). The V gene lost 8 bases and the J gene lost 4 bases, with 17 bases spanning the gap. Germline-derived CDR1 and CDR2 are KGHSH and LQKENI. CDR3 length: 15 residues.

The chain couples TRBV19 to TRBJ2-1, with 8 bases lining up with TRBD2. The J segment lost 4 bases and the V segment lost 5 bases, leaving 16 bases of the junction unmatched. The CDR3 sequence is 18 residues long. The V gene's germline CDR1 is LNHDA and CDR2 SQIVND (reference sequence). CDR3 nucleotide sequence: TGTGCCAGTAGTGTCCAGGGGCAGGTTAGCGGGGCGTACAATGAGCAGTTCTTC. Residues: CASSVQGQVSGAYNEQFF.

V is TRBV15 and J is TRBJ2-6; tentatively, D is TRBD2 (5 bases). The germline V and J ends were trimmed by 0 bases and 0 bases, with 9 bases remaining between them. Germline CDR1 is LNHNV and CDR2 is YYDKDF (reference sequence). The CDR3 totals 17 residues. CDR3 nucleotide sequence: TGTGCCACCAGCAGAGATCGAGGGCGCTCTGGGGCCAACGTCCTGACTTTC. Translated, it gives CATSRDRGRSGANVLTF.

This clone was observed a few times. V usage is TRBV5-1 and J usage is TRBJ1-1; tentatively, D is TRBD1 (5 bases). The CDR3 is 14 amino acids. CDR1 and CDR2 (germline): SGHRS, YFSETQ. V lost 2 bases, J lost 6 bases, and 14 bases lay in between. The CDR3 DNA follows: TGCGCCAGCAGCTTATGGGGCGAGGTTGCTGAAGCTTTCTTT. Encoded protein: CASSLWGEVAEAFF.

The rearrangement joins TRBV27 to TRBJ2-3; TRBD1 is a possible D gene (5 bases). Germline CDR1 is MNHEY and CDR2 is SMNVEV (reference sequence). Trimming took off 2 bases at V and 7 bases at J, with 13 bases between the two ends. The CDR3 length is 14 residues. CDR3 loop: CASSLSRTPNTQYF. CDR3 in DNA: TGTGCCAGCAGTTTAAGCCGGACACCAAATACGCAGTATTTT.

J is TRBJ1-2 and V is TRBV6-1; D not certain. The CDR3 is 13 residues long. With 3 bases removed from V and 5 bases from J, the gap between germline ends came to 10 bases. Germline-derived CDR1 and CDR2 are MNHNS and SASEGT. The CDR3 loop is CASSEPGFYGYTF. CDR3 DNA sequence: TGTGCCAGCAGTGAGCCAGGATTTTATGGCTACACCTTC.

The chain joins TRBV11-3 to TRBJ1-1, with 8 bases lining up with TRBD1. The V gene's germline CDR1 is SGHNT and CDR2 YENEEA. Germline trimming cut 4 bases from V and 8 bases from J; bases unmatched to any gene: 6. The CDR3 is 13 amino acids. In DNA, the CDR3 is TGTGCCAGCAGCTCAAGACAGGGGTGGGAAGCTTTCTTT. It translates to CASSSRQGWEAFF.

The J gene is TRBJ2-2, the V gene TRBV9; D remains unclear. The CDR3 length is 11 residues. Trimming removed 4 bases from V and 8 bases from J, with 6 bases in between. Germline-derived CDR1 and CDR2 are SGDLS and YYNGEE. The CDR3 sequence is CASSFNGELFF. The CDR3 nucleotides read TGTGCCAGCAGCTTCAATGGGGAGCTGTTTTTT.

The chain joins TRBV3-1 (or the pseudogene TRBV3-2) to TRBJ1-6; 7 positions agree with TRBD1. This CDR3 has 14 residues. CDR1 and CDR2 from the germline V gene are LGHDT and YNNKEL (reference sequence). J gave up 12 bases and V 1 base, and 6 bases lay outside the gene matches. CDR3 bases: TGTGCCAGCAGCCAAGGACAGGGAAAAGGACCCCTCCACTTT. Its protein is CASSQGQGKGPLHF.

The CDR3 sequence is CATKRAKTNYGYTF. The CDR3 nucleotides are TGTGCGACTAAACGAGCTAAAACCAACTATGGCTACACCTTC. V gene TRBV19 combines with J gene TRBJ1-2; D is uncertain. The CDR3 sequence is 14 residues long. Germline V gene lookup returns CDR1 LNHDA and CDR2 SQIVND (reference sequence).

For the CDR3, the DNA is TGTGCCAGCTCACCAACCAGTGCAAATTCACCCCTCCACTTT. This sequence encodes CASSPTSANSPLHF. V usage is TRBV18 and J usage is TRBJ1-6; the D is unclear. Germline V CDR1 and CDR2: KGHSH, LQKENI. Trimming stripped 2 bases from V and 7 bases from J, with 9 bases between. This CDR3 is built from 14 residues.

This chain links TRBV19 with TRBJ2-2, with 7 nucleotides matching TRBD1. Germline-derived CDR1 and CDR2 are LNHDA and SQIVND (reference sequence). V lost 3 bases to trimming and J lost 7 bases; unmatched junction nucleotides: 11. CDR3 length: 16 amino acids. DNA for the CDR3: TGTGCCAGTAGTATGGAGACAGGGCATTCGGGCGGGGAGCTGTTTTTT. It encodes CASSMETGHSGGELFF.

This chain links TRBV3-1 (or the pseudogene TRBV3-2) with TRBJ1-2; TRBD1 matches 8 bases. Trimming removed 5 bases from V and 8 bases from J; junction bases left unmatched: 10. Germline-derived CDR1 and CDR2 are LGHDT and YNNKEL (reference sequence). CDR3 length equals 14 residues. CDR3 bases: TGTGCCAGCAGCTGGGGCAGGGGGCGCGGGGGCTACACCTTC. This translates into CASSWGRGRGGYTF.

The V call is TRBV28, the J call TRBJ1-1; maybe TRBD1 (6 bases). V lost 2 bases and J 8 bases, leaving 15 bases between the germline ends. The germline gives CDR1 MDHEN, CDR2 SYDVKM. This CDR3 has 14 residues. The CDR3 here is CASSLGGRGREAFF. CDR3 bases: TGTGCCAGCAGTTTAGGGGGCCGTGGGAGAGAAGCTTTCTTT.

The V gene is TRBV3-1 (or the pseudogene TRBV3-2), the J gene TRBJ1-1; possibly TRBD1 for D (6 bases). This CDR3 comprises 15 residues. Trimming stripped 4 bases from V and 5 bases from J, with 17 bases between. Germline-derived CDR1 and CDR2 are LGHDT and YNNKEL (reference sequence). The CDR3 DNA reads TGTGCCAGCAGCCTTCCCGGACAGAAAATTACTGAAGCTTTCTTT. Its translation is CASSLPGQKITEAFF.

CDR3 sequence reads: CSVEGIAGGPNEQFF. Written as DNA, the CDR3 is TGCAGCGTTGAAGGGATAGCGGGGGGGCCCAATGAGCAGTTCTTC. The V call is TRBV29-1, the J call TRBJ2-1; 11 bases are a match to TRBD2. This CDR3 comprises 15 residues. V lost 1 base, J lost 6 bases, and 5 bases stayed unmatched. Germline assignment: CDR1 SQVTM and CDR2 ANQGSEA.

CDR3 sequence (DNA): TGTGCCAGCTCACAAGGGACAGGGGGAGGCTACGAGCAGTACTTC. Translated: CASSQGTGGGYEQYF. The rearrangement uses TRBV18 and TRBJ2-7; TRBD1 aligns across 11 bases. The CDR3 totals 15 residues. The trim removed 4 bases at V and 3 bases at J, leaving 5 bases unmatched. Looked up from germline, CDR1 is KGHSH and CDR2 is LQKENI.

As to this clone: One end of the junction is discordant with germline, which a read error may explain. This chain links TRBV4-1 with TRBJ2-2, with a tentative D call TRBD1 (6 bases). The germline V gene encodes CDR1 MGHRA and CDR2 YSYEKL. The CDR3 length is 15 residues. The CDR3: CVSSQDRAYTGELFF. The CDR3 DNA follows: TGCGTCAGCAGCCAGGACAGAGCGTACACCGGGGAGCTGTTTTTT.

This clone was seen a few times. The rearrangement links TRBV7-9 to TRBJ1-1, with 8 bases lining up with TRBD1. V was pared by 4 bases and J by 5 bases, with 9 bases of the junction left unmatched. Germline CDR1 reads SEHNR; CDR2 reads FQNEAQ (reference sequence). The CDR3 is 15 amino acids. The CDR3 DNA sequence: TGTGCCAGCAGCTCGACAGGGGACGATGGGACTGAAGCTTTCTTT. Its protein product is CASSSTGDDGTEAFF.

CDR3 nucleotides: TGTGCCAGCAAGACTCATGGTGGGACAGATACGCAGTATTTT. Protein product: CASKTHGGTDTQYF. The V call is TRBV28, the J call TRBJ2-3; D is unresolved. The V end lost 7 bases, the J end lost 3 bases, and 14 bases lay between the germline ends. CDR3 size: 14 residues. CDR1 and CDR2 (germline): MDHEN, SYDVKM.

The chain combines TRBV7-9 with TRBJ1-2; 11 bases agree with TRBD1. The V and J ends lost 5 bases and 4 bases, in that order; junction bases with no gene match: 15. The CDR3 has 18 amino acids. CDR1 is SEHNR and CDR2 is FQNEAQ in the germline V gene (reference sequence). The CDR3 coding sequence is TGTGCCAGCAGCCCGACTTTTAATACCGGGACAGGGGGCTATGGCTACACCTTC. This encodes CASSPTFNTGTGGYGYTF. The whole variable domain, remainder taken from reference TRBV7-9 and TRBJ1-2, is DTGVSQNPRHKITKRGQNVTFRCDPISEHNRLYWYRQTLGQGPEFLTYFQNEAQLEKSRLLSDRFSAERPKGSFSTLEIQRTEQGDSAMYLCASSPTFNTGTGGYGYTFGSGTRLTVV.